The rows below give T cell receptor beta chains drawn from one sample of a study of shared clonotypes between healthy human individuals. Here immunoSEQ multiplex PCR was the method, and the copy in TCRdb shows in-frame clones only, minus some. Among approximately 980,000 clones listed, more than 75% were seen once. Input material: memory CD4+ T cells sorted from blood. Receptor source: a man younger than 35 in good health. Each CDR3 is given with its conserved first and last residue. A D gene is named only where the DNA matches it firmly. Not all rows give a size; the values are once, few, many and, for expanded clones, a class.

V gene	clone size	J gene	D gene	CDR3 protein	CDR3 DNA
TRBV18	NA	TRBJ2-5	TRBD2	CASSPPVREAQETQYF	TGTGCCAGCTCACCACCGGTACGGGAGGCCCAAGAGACCCAGTACTTC
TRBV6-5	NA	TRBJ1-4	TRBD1	CASRRQGRGEKLFF	TGTGCCAGCAGACGACAGGGAAGAGGAGAAAAACTGTTTTTT
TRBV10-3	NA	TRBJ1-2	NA	CAISESKGANYGYTF	TGTGCCATCAGTGAGTCAAAGGGGGCTAACTATGGCTACACCTTC
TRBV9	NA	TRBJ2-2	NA	CASSPTTSTGELFF	TGTGCCAGCAGCCCAACTACGTCCACCGGGGAGCTGTTTTTT
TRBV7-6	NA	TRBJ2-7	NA	CASSRLGGLEQYF	TGTGCCAGCAGCCGATTGGGGGGGCTCGAGCAGTACTTC
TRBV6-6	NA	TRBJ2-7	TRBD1	CASSGQQTYYEQYF	TGTGCCAGTTCGGGACAGCAAACGTACTACGAGCAGTACTTC
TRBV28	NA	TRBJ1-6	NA	CASSPPRNSPLHF	TGTGCCAGCAGTCCCCCCCGTAATTCACCCCTCCACTTT
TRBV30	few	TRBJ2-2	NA	CAWSVRGTGELFF	TGTGCCTGGAGTGTACGGGGCACCGGGGAGCTGTTTTTT
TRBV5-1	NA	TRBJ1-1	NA	CASSELGEAFF	TGCGCCAGCAGCGAACTGGGTGAAGCTTTCTTT
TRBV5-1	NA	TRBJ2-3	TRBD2	CASSAKAGDPTDTQYF	TGCGCCAGCAGCGCTAAAGCGGGGGACCCCACAGATACGCAGTATTTT
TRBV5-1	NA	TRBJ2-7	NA	CASREVSSYEQYF	TGCGCCAGCCGTGAGGTGAGCTCCTACGAGCAGTACTTC
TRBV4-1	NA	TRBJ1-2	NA	CASSQEEVGSHYGYTF	TGCGCCAGCAGCCAAGAGGAGGTGGGGTCTCACTATGGCTACACCTTC
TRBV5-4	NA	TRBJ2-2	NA	CASSLGVQTNTGELFF	TGTGCCAGCAGCTTGGGGGTGCAGACGAACACCGGGGAGCTGTTTTTT
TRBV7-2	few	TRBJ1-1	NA	CASSFQGSRTEAFF	TGTGCCAGCAGCTTCCAAGGTAGTCGTACTGAAGCTTTCTTT
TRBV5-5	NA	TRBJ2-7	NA	CASSLGRIINEQYF	TGTGCCAGCAGCTTGGGGCGGATCATTAACGAGCAGTACTTC
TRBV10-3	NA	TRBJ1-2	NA	CATSDRNYGYTF	TGTGCCACCTCGGACAGAAATTATGGCTACACCTTC
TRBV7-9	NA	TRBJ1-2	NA	CASSMTDYGYTF	TGTGCCAGTTCTATGACGGACTATGGCTACACCTTC
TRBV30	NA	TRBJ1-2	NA	CAWNREGYGYTF	TGTGCCTGGAACAGGGAGGGCTATGGCTACACCTTC
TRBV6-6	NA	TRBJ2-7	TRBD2	CASRFTSGSYEQYF	TGTGCCAGCAGATTCACTAGCGGGAGCTACGAGCAGTACTTC
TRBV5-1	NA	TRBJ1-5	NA	CASSRQPGGDGQSAPAF	TGCGCCAGCAGCCGACAGCCGGGGGGCGATGGACAATCAGCCCCAGCATTT
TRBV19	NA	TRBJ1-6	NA	CASMTGRQGSPLHF	TGTGCCAGTATGACAGGTCGCCAGGGATCACCCCTCCACTTT
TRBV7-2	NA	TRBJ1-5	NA	CASSYSGVISNQPQHF	TGTGCCAGCAGTTACAGCGGGGTAATCAGCAATCAGCCCCAGCATTTT
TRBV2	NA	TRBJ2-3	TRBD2	CASSVAGVKTDTQYF	TGTGCCAGCAGTGTAGCGGGAGTGAAGACAGATACGCAGTATTTT
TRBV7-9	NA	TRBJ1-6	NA	CASSQGRGDSPLHF	TGTGCCAGCAGCCAAGGCCGCGGCGATTCACCCCTCCACTTT
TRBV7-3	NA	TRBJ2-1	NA	CASSLRYRDTHNEQFF	TGTGCCAGCAGCTTAAGATACCGGGACACCCACAATGAGCAGTTCTTC
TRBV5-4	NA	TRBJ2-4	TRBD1	CASSPDRGRGIQYF	TGTGCCAGCAGCCCGGACAGGGGGCGCGGCATTCAGTACTTC
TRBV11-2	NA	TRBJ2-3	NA	CASSSAGTDTLYF	TGTGCCAGCAGCTCAGCGGGTACAGATACGCTGTATTTT
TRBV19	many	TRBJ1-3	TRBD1	CASSVGTAGSGNTIYF	TGTGCCAGTAGTGTCGGGACAGCCGGCTCTGGAAACACCATATATTTT
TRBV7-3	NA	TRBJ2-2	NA	CASSPPGTGELFF	TGTGCCAGCAGCCCCCCGGGCACCGGGGAGCTGTTTTTT
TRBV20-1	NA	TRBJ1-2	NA	CSALVAGYTF	TGCAGTGCCCTTGTTGCTGGCTACACCTTC
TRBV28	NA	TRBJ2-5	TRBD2	CASRKGLAIETQYF	TGTGCCAGCCGAAAGGGACTAGCGATAGAGACCCAGTACTTC
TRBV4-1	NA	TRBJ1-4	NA	CASSQGGEGSGEKLFF	TGCGCCAGCAGCCAGGGGGGTGAGGGGAGCGGCGAAAAACTGTTTTTT
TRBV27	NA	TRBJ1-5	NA	CASSLFPGVNQPQHF	TGTGCCAGCAGTTTATTCCCAGGCGTCAATCAGCCCCAGCATTTT
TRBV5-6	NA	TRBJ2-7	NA	CASSLPGTDEQYF	TGTGCCAGCAGCCTGCCGGGGACGGACGAGCAGTACTTC
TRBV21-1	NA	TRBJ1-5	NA	CASSKDRTGVYSNQPQHF	TGTGCCAGCAGCAAAGATCGGACAGGAGTATATAGCAATCAGCCCCAGCATTTT
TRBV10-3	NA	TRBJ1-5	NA	CAISESRNQPQHF	TGTGCCATCAGTGAGAGTAGGAATCAGCCCCAGCATTTT
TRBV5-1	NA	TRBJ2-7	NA	CASSLAFGSGAEQYF	TGCGCCAGCAGCTTGGCCTTTGGGAGTGGGGCCGAGCAGTACTTC
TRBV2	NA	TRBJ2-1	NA	CASKTSHGFMNEQFF	TGTGCCAGTAAGACTAGTCACGGTTTTATGAATGAGCAGTTCTTC
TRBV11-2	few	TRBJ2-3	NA	CASSLDRLDGADTQYF	TGTGCCAGCAGCCTCGACCGACTAGATGGTGCAGATACGCAGTATTTT
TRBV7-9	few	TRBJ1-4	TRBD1	CASSLGHGRGPRDEKLFF	TGTGCCAGCAGCTTAGGACACGGGAGGGGGCCGCGGGATGAAAAACTGTTTTTT